A selection of T cell receptor beta chains follows, all from one sample in a study of graft-versus-host responses after intestinal transplantation. Produced via immunoSEQ multiplex PCR; TCRdb's table is partial and in-frame only. The sample holds about 39,000 clones, roughly 95% seen once. Their antigens are not known. The sequenced sample was unstimulated CD8+ T cells sorted from spleen or lymph node cells, obtained before transplant. The receptors derive from a human donor who was the organ donor for an intestinal transplant. Each CDR3 is given with its conserved first and last residue. A D gene is named only where the DNA matches it firmly. Clone size appears in some rows only: once, few, many, or a class for an expanded clone.

clone size	D gene	V gene	J gene	CDR3 protein	CDR3 DNA
once	TRBD2	TRBV9	TRBJ2-3	CASSVEASGTTDTQYF	TGTGCCAGCAGCGTAGAGGCTAGCGGGACCACAGATACGCAGTATTTT
few	-	TRBV4-3	TRBJ1-2	CASSQDRAASNYGYTF	TGCGCCAGCAGCCAAGACCGGGCAGCATCGAACTATGGCTACACCTTC
-	-	TRBV9	TRBJ2-1	CASSVRGYDEQFF	TGTGCCAGCAGCGTCCGAGGGTACGATGAGCAGTTCTTC
-	-	TRBV14	TRBJ2-7	CASSRDFSYEQYF	TGTGCCAGCAGCCGGGACTTCTCCTACGAGCAGTACTTC
-	TRBD1	TRBV27	TRBJ1-5	CASRTGSVSNQPQHF	TGTGCCAGCAGGACAGGGTCGGTTAGCAATCAGCCCCAGCATTTT
-	TRBD2	TRBV10-3	TRBJ2-1	CAISELASGGLSSYNEQFF	TGTGCCATCAGTGAGTTAGCTAGCGGGGGACTTAGCTCCTACAATGAGCAGTTCTTC
-	-	TRBV15	TRBJ1-1	CATSRSIDGTEAFF	TGTGCCACCAGCAGATCTATAGACGGCACTGAAGCTTTCTTT
once	-	TRBV29-1	TRBJ2-7	CSVQDYEQYF	TGCAGCGTTCAGGACTACGAGCAGTACTTC
-	TRBD1	TRBV5-1	TRBJ1-2	CASSQGTGIYRPHGYTF	TGCGCCAGCAGCCAGGGGACAGGGATTTACCGCCCTCATGGCTACACCTTC
-	TRBD1	TRBV4-3	TRBJ2-7	CASSPHPAGTGGYEQYF	TGCGCCAGCAGCCCACACCCAGCCGGGACAGGAGGATACGAGCAGTACTTC
once	TRBD2	TRBV27	TRBJ2-7	CASSLRGGIVEQYF	TGTGCCAGCAGTTTACGGGGGGGGATTGTCGAGCAGTACTTC
once	-	TRBV2	TRBJ1-2	CASSEPDPEDYTF	TGTGCCAGCAGTGAGCCTGACCCGGAGGACTACACCTTC
-	-	TRBV11-2	TRBJ2-7	CASSLETAEQYF	TGTGCCAGCAGCTTGGAGACAGCAGAGCAGTACTTC
once	TRBD2	TRBV28	TRBJ2-5	CASVGRTSGTQETQYF	TGTGCCAGCGTTGGGCGGACTAGCGGGACACAAGAGACCCAGTACTTC
-	-	TRBV27	TRBJ1-5	CASSSGSYSNQPQHF	TGTGCCAGCAGTTCTGGCAGTTATAGCAATCAGCCCCAGCATTTT
-	-	TRBV6-5	TRBJ1-1	CASSPGQNTEAFF	TGTGCCAGCAGCCCGGGACAGAACACTGAAGCTTTCTTT
-	-	TRBV7-9	TRBJ2-1	CASSRGAGGGDEQFF	TGTGCCAGCAGCCGGGGGGCAGGGGGCGGCGATGAGCAGTTCTTC
-	-	TRBV7-3	TRBJ2-1	CASSPREGADNEQFF	TGTGCCAGCAGCCCCCGGGAGGGGGCGGACAATGAGCAGTTCTTC
-	-	TRBV28	TRBJ1-5	CASSRSRGNQPQHF	TGTGCCAGCAGCCGAAGTCGGGGGAATCAGCCCCAGCATTTT
-	TRBD2	TRBV7-9	TRBJ2-1	CASSSTSGGYNEQFF	TGTGCCAGCAGCTCGACTAGCGGGGGGTACAATGAGCAGTTCTTC
-	-	TRBV27	TRBJ2-1	CASVYSGAGSYNEQFF	TGTGCCAGCGTTTATAGCGGCGCAGGCTCCTACAATGAGCAGTTCTTC
-	-	TRBV14	TRBJ2-1	CASSQGYGYNEQFF	TGTGCCAGCAGCCAAGGCTATGGTTACAATGAGCAGTTCTTC
-	-	TRBV27	TRBJ1-1	CASSPWGTHTEAFF	TGTGCCAGCAGTCCCTGGGGTACCCACACTGAAGCTTTCTTT
-	-	TRBV29-1	TRBJ2-7	CSVESPSLEQYF	TGCAGCGTTGAATCCCCATCTCTAGAGCAGTACTTC
-	-	TRBV4-1	TRBJ2-1	CASSQVTGIDEQFF	TGCGCCAGCAGCCAAGTTACGGGAATCGATGAGCAGTTCTTC
-	TRBD1	TRBV6-5	TRBJ1-6	CASSYGTGGDSPLHF	TGTGCCAGCAGTTACGGCACAGGGGGGGATTCACCCCTCCACTTT
-	-	TRBV11-2	TRBJ1-1	CASSLFLGTEAFF	TGTGCCAGCAGCTTATTCTTAGGCACTGAAGCTTTCTTT
few	-	TRBV7-2	TRBJ1-6	CASSPLGHSNSPLHF	TGTGCCAGCAGCCCACTAGGACACTCTAATTCACCCCTCCACTTT
-	TRBD2	TRBV9	TRBJ2-7	CASSAGTTPYEQYF	TGTGCCAGCAGCGCCGGGACTACCCCCTACGAGCAGTACTTC
-	TRBD1	TRBV7-8	TRBJ2-7	CASSPTGADEQYF	TGTGCCAGCAGCCCAACAGGGGCCGACGAGCAGTACTTC
-	TRBD2	TRBV19	TRBJ2-1	CASSSGGNEQFF	TGTGCCAGTAGCTCGGGGGGGAATGAGCAGTTCTTC
-	-	TRBV19	TRBJ1-5	CASSKGEAQHF	TGTGCCAGTAGTAAGGGGGAGGCCCAGCATTTT
-	TRBD2	TRBV2	TRBJ2-7	CASSAPSGGADEQYF	TGTGCCAGCAGTGCTCCTAGCGGGGGGGCCGACGAGCAGTACTTC
once	-	TRBV7-9	TRBJ1-2	CASSIGGSGYTF	TGTGCCAGCAGTATCGGGGGGTCCGGCTACACCTTC
-	TRBD1	TRBV2	TRBJ1-1	CASSEVQGARTEAFF	TGTGCCAGCAGTGAGGTACAGGGGGCGCGTACTGAAGCTTTCTTT
-	-	TRBV28	TRBJ1-2	CASRPGAGEGYGYTF	TGTGCCAGCAGACCCGGGGCGGGGGAGGGCTATGGCTACACCTTC
-	TRBD1	TRBV27	TRBJ2-7	CASSATTGGLIEQYF	TGTGCCAGCAGTGCGACGACAGGGGGCCTCATCGAGCAGTACTTC
-	-	TRBV7-9	TRBJ2-5	CASKGVVKGRETQYF	TGTGCCAGTAAGGGGGTGGTTAAGGGGCGCGAGACCCAGTACTTC
-	-	TRBV10-1	TRBJ1-2	CASRRVRSTNYGYTF	TGCGCCAGCAGGAGGGTCCGATCTACTAACTATGGCTACACCTTC
-	-	TRBV11-3	TRBJ2-3	CASRRRLDDTQYF	TGTGCCAGCAGGCGACGGCTGGACGATACGCAGTATTTT
few	-	TRBV19	TRBJ2-2	CASRSKGTGELFF	TGTGCCAGTAGATCGAAGGGGACCGGGGAGCTGTTTTTT
-	-	TRBV27	TRBJ2-7	CASSYLGNSVSYEQYF	TGTGCCAGCAGCTACCTGGGGAACTCCGTCTCCTACGAGCAGTACTTC